Each of the 30 T cell receptor beta chains below was sequenced from the same sample in a study of T-cell reconstitution after alpha-beta-depleted transplantation in children. During its preparation, the TCRbeta library received unique molecular identifiers. TCRdb used MiXCR to reprocess the PCR reads, holding one entry per CDR3 protein. The top ten clones hold approximately 30% of a sample with about 980,000 distinct CDR3 sequences, 25% to 30% of them seen once. Sequenced here: PBMCs, mostly from graft donor cells, sampled 360 days after TCRalphabeta/CD19-depleted stem cell transplant. The receptors come from a boy younger than two who had a stem cell transplant for SCID, so the T cells may come from the graft donor.

J is TRBJ2-7 and V is TRBV27, with TRBD1 identical over 9 bases. V was clipped by 3 bases and J by 4 bases; unmatched bases: 4. CDR1 is MNHEY and CDR2 is SMNVEV in the germline V gene (reference sequence). The CDR3 is 14 amino acids. The CDR3 spells CASSFRQGVYEQYF. As DNA, the CDR3 is TGTGCCAGCAGTTTCCGACAGGGGGTGTACGAGCAGTACTTC.

This clonotype has only a few counts. The chain employs TRBV4-2 and TRBJ1-4, with D possibly TRBD1 on 6 matching bases. The CDR3 is made up of 15 amino acids. Germline V gene data show CDR1 as LGHNA and CDR2 as YNFKEQ. The V gene lost 3 bases and the J gene lost 0 bases, with 8 bases spanning the gap. DNA for the CDR3: TGTGCCAGCAGCCAGGACAGATCAACTAATGAAAAACTGTTTTTT. Translation: CASSQDRSTNEKLFF.

The chain uses TRBV5-1 and TRBJ2-3, with TRBD1 matching 9 bases. The CDR3 is 16 amino acids. The junction had 6 bases not matched to a gene; V was cut back by 0 bases and J by 4 bases. Per the germline V gene, CDR1 is SGHRS and CDR2 is YFSETQ. For the CDR3, the DNA is TGCGCCAGCAGCTTGGGGGACAGGGTCGTAGCAGATACGCAGTATTTT. Its protein is CASSLGDRVVADTQYF.

This clonotype was observed many times. The chain links TRBV4-3 to TRBJ2-3; maybe TRBD2 (5 bases). The germline gives CDR1 LGHNA, CDR2 YSLEER. Trimming removed 3 bases at V and 6 bases at J, with 10 bases between. CDR3 length equals 13 residues. The CDR3 coding sequence is TGCGCCAGCAGCCAGGGAGCCGGGGATACGCAGTATTTT. It codes for CASSQGAGDTQYF.

This rearrangement joins TRBV2 to TRBJ1-5; TRBD1 is a possible D gene (6 bases). The CDR3 spans 13 residues. Trimming shortened V by 6 bases and J by 3 bases, and 9 bases separated the two germline ends. The germline V gene has CDR1 SNHLY and CDR2 FYNNEI. The DNA of the CDR3 is TGTGCCAGCAGGGACAGATTCAATCAGCCCCAGCATTTT. Protein sequence: CASRDRFNQPQHF. Filled out from reference TRBV2 and TRBJ1-5, the complete variable domain reads EPEVTQTPSHQVTQMGQEVILRCVPISNHLYFYWYRQILGQKVEFLVSFYNNEISEKSEIFDDQFSVERPDGSNFTLKIRSTKLEDSAMYFCASRDRFNQPQHFGDGTRLSIL.

This clonotype was recorded a few times. The rearrangement uses TRBV20-1 and TRBJ2-1; D is undetermined. The germline V gene encodes CDR1 DFQATT and CDR2 SNEGSKA (reference sequence). The CDR3 length is 13 residues. Trimming shortened V by 6 bases and J by 3 bases, and 12 bases separated the two germline ends. The CDR3 here is CSALGQGYNEQFF. For the CDR3, the DNA is TGCAGTGCCTTAGGTCAAGGCTACAATGAGCAGTTCTTC.

This chain uses TRBV5-1 with TRBJ2-3; D unresolved. This CDR3 region has 15 residues. Germline CDR1 reads SGHRS; CDR2 reads YFSETQ. V lost 0 bases to trimming and J lost 3 bases, with 11 bases between them. The CDR3 protein is CASSLEFVGTDTQYF. Written as DNA, the CDR3 is TGCGCCAGCAGCTTGGAATTTGTAGGGACAGATACGCAGTATTTT.

The chain carries TRBV20-1 and TRBJ1-3; D is uncertain. There are 16 residues in the CDR3. The germline V and J ends were trimmed by 0 bases and 4 bases, with 16 bases remaining between them. Germline CDR1 DFQATT, CDR2 SNEGSKA (reference sequence). CDR3 nucleotides: TGCAGTGCTAGAGACATCGACAAATCATGGGGAAACACCATATATTTT. Protein product: CSARDIDKSWGNTIYF.

This rearrangement joins TRBV5-1 to TRBJ1-4; D ambiguous. This CDR3 is 15 amino acids long. Trimming pared 0 bases from V and 7 bases from J, leaving 13 bases between. Germline values: CDR1 SGHRS, CDR2 YFSETQ. Written as DNA, the CDR3 is TGCGCCAGCAGCTTGGGAGTTGGATCGGCTGAAAAACTGTTTTTT. Amino acid sequence: CASSLGVGSAEKLFF. The variable domain in full, with the rest retrieved from reference TRBV5-1 and TRBJ1-4, is KAGVTQTPRYLIKTRGQQVTLSCSPISGHRSVSWYQQTPGQGLQFLFEYFSETQRNKGNFPGRFSGRQFSNSRSEMNVSTLELGDSALYLCASSLGVGSAEKLFFGSGTQLSVL.

This clonotype was seen only a few times. The junction departs from germline at one end; a sequencing error may be responsible. The chain carries TRBV15 and TRBJ2-1; TRBD2 aligns across 10 bases. This CDR3 has 17 residues. Germline V lookup: CDR1 LNHNV, CDR2 YYDKDF (reference sequence). The chain's CDR3 is CATSRSRTSGFYNVQFF. CDR3 in DNA: TGTGCCACCAGCAGATCCAGGACTAGCGGATTCTACAATGTGCAGTTCTTC.

This clonotype was seen more than once but under ten times. This chain uses TRBV20-1 with TRBJ2-3; D gene uncertain. The V gene lost 3 bases and the J gene lost 0 bases, with 10 bases spanning the gap. Germline V gene sequence: CDR1 DFQATT, CDR2 SNEGSKA (reference sequence). The CDR3 spans 14 residues. The CDR3 region is CSASGVSSTDTQYF. CDR3 coding DNA: TGCAGTGCTAGTGGGGTGTCTAGCACAGATACGCAGTATTTT.

The rearrangement uses TRBV2 and TRBJ2-5; unclear D gene. The CDR3 runs 16 residues. Germline V CDR1 and CDR2: SNHLY, FYNNEI. V gave up 3 bases and J gave up 3 bases, with 17 bases separating them. This CDR3 reads CASSEGRRTSEETQYF. The CDR3 nucleotides read TGTGCCAGCAGTGAGGGTCGACGGACCAGCGAAGAGACCCAGTACTTC.

This CDR3 is CASSVTAGDEQYF. CDR3 sequence (DNA): TGCGCCAGCAGTGTAACGGCCGGGGACGAGCAGTACTTC. The rearrangement links TRBV10-1 to TRBJ2-7; TRBD2 might be the D (5 bases). Trimming cost V 4 bases and J 5 bases, with 12 bases left between them. Germline V lookup: CDR1 WNHNN, CDR2 SYGVQD (reference sequence). This CDR3 is 13 amino acids long.

This rearrangement joins TRBV6-2 or TRBV6-3 to TRBJ2-2; 7 nucleotides align to TRBD1. V shed 8 bases, J shed 5 bases, and the junction held 8 bases outside the gene matches. Germline V gene lookup returns CDR1 MNHEY and CDR2 SVGEGT. This CDR3 is built from 14 residues. The CDR3 reads CASRQGIMTGELFF. CDR3 DNA sequence: TGTGCCAGCCGACAGGGCATAATGACCGGGGAGCTGTTTTTT.

The chain uses TRBV30 and TRBJ2-7; D is undetermined. There are 12 residues in the CDR3. V was pared by 5 bases and J by 1 base, with 9 bases between. Per germline, CDR1 GTSNPN and CDR2 SVGIG (reference sequence). The CDR3 is CAWAQVSYEQYF. CDR3 DNA sequence: TGTGCCTGGGCTCAGGTGTCCTACGAGCAGTACTTC.

This sequence joins TRBV6-6 and TRBJ1-4; D remains ambiguous. The CDR3 sequence is 11 residues long. In germline, CDR1 is MNHNY, CDR2 SVGAGI (reference sequence). With 0 bases removed from V and 8 bases from J, the gap between germline ends came to 1 base. The CDR3 nucleotides read TGTGCCAGCAGTTACTCCGAAAAACTGTTTTTT. Protein product: CASSYSEKLFF.

This sequence joins TRBV27 and TRBJ2-1; 7 positions match TRBD1. The trim removed 5 bases at V and 4 bases at J, leaving 8 bases unmatched. The CDR3 totals 15 residues. The germline CDR1 and CDR2 sequences are MNHEY and SMNVEV (reference sequence). DNA for the CDR3: TGTGCCAGCAGTCCAGGGGGTTCGGGGTACAATGAGCAGTTCTTC. As protein: CASSPGGSGYNEQFF.

This clonotype has ten or more counts. The V gene is TRBV10-3, the J gene TRBJ2-1; D not resolved. From germline, CDR1 is ENHRY and CDR2 SYGVKD. The V and J ends lost 9 bases and 3 bases respectively, with 12 bases between them. CDR3 length: 13 residues. Here the CDR3 reads CAIVVAVYNEQFF. In nucleotides, the CDR3 is TGTGCCATAGTTGTAGCTGTCTACAATGAGCAGTTCTTC.

This clonotype was seen a handful of times. The genes are TRBV5-6 and TRBJ2-3, with D possibly being TRBD1 or TRBD2 (6 bases each). The CDR3 extends over 15 amino acids. Trimming pared 6 bases from V and 2 bases from J, leaving 16 bases between. Germline V lookup: CDR1 SGHDT, CDR2 YYEEEE. CDR3 protein: CASTPTGRSTDTQYF. As DNA, the CDR3 is TGTGCCAGCACCCCAACAGGGAGGTCCACAGATACGCAGTATTTT.

This clonotype was observed a handful of times. The CDR3 protein is CATSRGIGRGFTDTQYF. DNA for the CDR3: TGTGCCACCAGCAGAGGAATCGGGCGGGGCTTCACAGATACGCAGTATTTT. The chain is built from TRBV15 and TRBJ2-3, with D perhaps TRBD2 (6 bases). CDR3 length: 17 amino acids. Deletions cut 1 base from V and 2 bases from J, with 16 bases between. Germline loops: CDR1 LNHNV, CDR2 YYDKDF (reference sequence).

This clonotype was seen a handful of times. The chain carries TRBV10-1 and TRBJ2-3; unclear D gene. Between the trimmed V and J ends, which lost 0 bases and 1 base, there was a span of 8 bases. This CDR3 is built from 15 residues. CDR1 is WNHNN and CDR2 is SYGVQD in the germline V gene (reference sequence). The CDR3 DNA sequence: TGCGCCAGCAGTGAGTCGGTCAGTGGCACAGATACGCAGTATTTT. It translates to CASSESVSGTDTQYF.

This clonotype occurred a few times. The CDR3 region has the DNA TGTGCCAGCAGCTTTTTACTAGCGGGGTCGGATACGCAGTATTTT. Translating it yields CASSFLLAGSDTQYF. This chain links TRBV7-2 with TRBJ2-3, with 10 positions matching TRBD2. Germline CDR1 SGHTA, CDR2 FQGNSA. With 3 bases clipped from V and 6 bases from J, the junction kept 6 bases outside the gene matches. The CDR3 is 15 residues long.

This clonotype was detected ten times or more. The chain joins TRBV6-1 to TRBJ2-7; TRBD1 aligns across 10 bases. Germline assignment: CDR1 MNHNS and CDR2 SASEGT. Trimming cost V 6 bases and J 3 bases; bases outside gene matches: 8. This CDR3 is 15 amino acids long. CDR3 bases: TGTGCCAGCAGGCGCCGGGACAGGGGCGGCTACGAGCAGTACTTC. Amino acid sequence: CASRRRDRGGYEQYF.

This clonotype was counted a few times. CDR3 loop: CASSLRWGQAKTDYEQYF. CDR3 DNA: TGTGCCAGCAGTTTAAGGTGGGGCCAGGCGAAGACAGACTACGAGCAGTACTTC. V gene TRBV28 combines with J gene TRBJ2-7; weak D call: TRBD1 (5 bases). The germline V gene has CDR1 MDHEN and CDR2 SYDVKM. This CDR3 has 18 residues. V was clipped by 2 bases and J by 3 bases, with 23 bases between them.

This clonotype was counted between two and nine times. This rearrangement joins TRBV28 to TRBJ2-7, with TRBD1 as a possible D gene (6 bases). V lost 5 bases and J lost 4, with 18 bases in between. CDR3 length equals 15 residues. CDR1 is MDHEN, CDR2 SYDVKM, per germline. The CDR3 DNA is TGTGCCAGCAGTCCCCTCCGGGACAAGGCTTACGAGCAGTACTTC. As protein: CASSPLRDKAYEQYF.

The chain carries TRBV7-3 and TRBJ2-3, with 8 bases identical to TRBD2. CDR3 length equals 17 residues. Germline loops: CDR1 SGHTA, CDR2 FQGTGA. Trimming cost V 3 bases and J 2 bases; bases outside gene matches: 10. The CDR3 sequence: CASSFAGSAGATDTQYF. The CDR3 DNA reads as TGTGCCAGCAGCTTTGCAGGATCAGCGGGGGCCACAGATACGCAGTATTTT.

This clonotype was seen a few times. The V gene is TRBV7-3, the J gene TRBJ2-1; tentative D call: TRBD2 (5 bases). Germline CDR1 and CDR2: SGHTA and FQGTGA. CDR3 length: 13 residues. V lost 5 bases to trimming and J lost 7 bases, with 12 bases between them. The CDR3 here is CASSLTSSNEQFF. The DNA for the CDR3 is TGTGCCAGCAGCCTTACTAGTTCGAATGAGCAGTTCTTC.

This chain uses TRBV7-3 with TRBJ1-3; D gene uncertain. CDR3 length: 14 residues. V lost 8 bases and J 2 bases, leaving 13 bases between the germline ends. The germline gives CDR1 SGHTA, CDR2 FQGTGA. This CDR3 is CASGEGSPGNTIYF. The CDR3 DNA is TGTGCCAGCGGGGAAGGGAGCCCTGGAAACACCATATATTTT.

J is TRBJ2-7 and V is TRBV27, with D possibly TRBD1 on 6 matching bases. The V end lost 7 bases, the J end lost 0 bases, and 13 bases lay between the germline ends. Germline CDR1 and CDR2: MNHEY and SMNVEV (reference sequence). The CDR3 loop spans 14 amino acids. Here the CDR3 reads CASKGQRTSYEQYF. The CDR3 coding sequence is TGTGCCAGCAAAGGACAGAGGACCTCCTACGAGCAGTACTTC.

The chain joins TRBV6-5 to TRBJ1-2; no reliable D call. The germline V gene encodes CDR1 MNHEY and CDR2 SVGAGI. There are 13 residues in the CDR3. Trimming left V 0 bases short and J 5 bases short, with 7 bases between. The CDR3, as DNA: TGTGCCAGCAGTTACTCGAAGGGATATGGCTACACCTTC. Its protein product is CASSYSKGYGYTF.